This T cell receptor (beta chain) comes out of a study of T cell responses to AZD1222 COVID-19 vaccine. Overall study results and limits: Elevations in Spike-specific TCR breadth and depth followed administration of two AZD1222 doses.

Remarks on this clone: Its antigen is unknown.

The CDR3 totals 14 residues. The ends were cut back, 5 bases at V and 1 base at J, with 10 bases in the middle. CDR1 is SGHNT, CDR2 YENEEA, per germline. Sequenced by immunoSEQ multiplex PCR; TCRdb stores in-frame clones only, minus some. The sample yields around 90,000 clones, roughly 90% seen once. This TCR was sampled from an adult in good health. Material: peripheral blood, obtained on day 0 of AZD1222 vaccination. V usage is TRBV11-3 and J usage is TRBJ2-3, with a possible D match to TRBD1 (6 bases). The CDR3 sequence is CASSPRQGTDTQYF. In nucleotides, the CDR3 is TGTGCCAGCAGCCCAAGACAGGGCACAGATACGCAGTATTTT.